Sequencing of this T cell receptor (beta chain) was carried out in a study of blood T cells in healthy people across ages. Overall study: Capture by template switching was about one barcoded beta molecule per two T cells.

Caucasian, healthy and from Russia, the donors were aged between about 6 and 90. Extractions gave at least 6 micrograms of total RNA per sample. Sample-barcoded 5' priming and a J-beta primer mix drove a second PCR of roughly 7 to 11 cycles. All samples gave at least 2.5 million CDR3-containing paired-end reads. Using its own MiXCR run on the 5' RACE reads, TCRdb lists one record per CDR3 protein. The sample yields about a million distinct CDR3 sequences, roughly two fifths seen once. Specimen: blood. This receptor was obtained from a man younger than 30 in good health.

The CDR3 loop is CASSEPGSVYYEQYF. For the CDR3, the DNA is TGTGCCAGCAGTGAACCCGGGAGTGTCTACTACGAGCAGTACTTC. This chain links TRBV6-1 with TRBJ2-7, with a possible D match to TRBD2 (6 bases). This CDR3 has 15 residues. V was cut by 2 bases and J by 3 bases, with 14 bases left in between. Germline V gene lookup returns CDR1 MNHNS and CDR2 SASEGT.